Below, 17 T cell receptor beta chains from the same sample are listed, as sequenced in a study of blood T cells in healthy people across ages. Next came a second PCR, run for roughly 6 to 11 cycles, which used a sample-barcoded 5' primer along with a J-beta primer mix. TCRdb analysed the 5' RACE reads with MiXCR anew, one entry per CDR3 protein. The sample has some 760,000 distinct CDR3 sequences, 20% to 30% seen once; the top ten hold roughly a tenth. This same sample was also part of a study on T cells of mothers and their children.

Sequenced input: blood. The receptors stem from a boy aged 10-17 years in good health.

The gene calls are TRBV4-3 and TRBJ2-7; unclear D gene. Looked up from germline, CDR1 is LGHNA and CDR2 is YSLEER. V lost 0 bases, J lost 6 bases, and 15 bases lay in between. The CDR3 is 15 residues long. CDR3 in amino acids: CASSQDRWAPGEQYF. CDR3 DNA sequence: TGCGCCAGCAGCCAAGATCGGTGGGCCCCGGGCGAGCAGTACTTC.

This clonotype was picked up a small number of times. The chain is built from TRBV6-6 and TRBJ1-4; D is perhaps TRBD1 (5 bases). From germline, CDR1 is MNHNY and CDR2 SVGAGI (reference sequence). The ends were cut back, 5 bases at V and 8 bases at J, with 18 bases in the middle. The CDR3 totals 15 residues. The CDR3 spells CASSGVGRGGEKLFF. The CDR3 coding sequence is TGTGCCAGCAGTGGGGTGGGACGAGGAGGAGAAAAACTGTTTTTT.

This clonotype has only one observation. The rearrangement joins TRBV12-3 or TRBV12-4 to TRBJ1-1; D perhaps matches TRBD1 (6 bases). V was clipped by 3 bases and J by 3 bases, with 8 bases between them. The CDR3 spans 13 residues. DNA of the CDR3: TGTGCCAGCAGTTTTAAGGGGGACACTGAAGCTTTCTTT. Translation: CASSFKGDTEAFF.

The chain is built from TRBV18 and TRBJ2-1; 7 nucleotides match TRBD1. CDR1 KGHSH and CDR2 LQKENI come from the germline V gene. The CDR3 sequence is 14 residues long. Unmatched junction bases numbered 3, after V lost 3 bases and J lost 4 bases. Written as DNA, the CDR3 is TGTGCCAGCTCACCTTCGGGACAGTACAATGAGCAGTTCTTC. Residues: CASSPSGQYNEQFF.

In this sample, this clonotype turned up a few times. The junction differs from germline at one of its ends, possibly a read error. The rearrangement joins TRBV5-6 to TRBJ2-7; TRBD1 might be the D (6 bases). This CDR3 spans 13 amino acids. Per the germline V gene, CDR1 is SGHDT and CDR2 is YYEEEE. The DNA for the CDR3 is TGTGTCAGCAGCCCGACAGGATACCACGAGCAGTACTTC. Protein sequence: CVSSPTGYHEQYF.

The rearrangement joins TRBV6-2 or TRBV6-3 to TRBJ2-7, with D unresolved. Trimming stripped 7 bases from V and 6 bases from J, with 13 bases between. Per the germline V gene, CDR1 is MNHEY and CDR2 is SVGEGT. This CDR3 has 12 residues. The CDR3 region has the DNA TGTGCCAGCATGCGGATCGGTGGCGAGCAGTACTTC. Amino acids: CASMRIGGEQYF.

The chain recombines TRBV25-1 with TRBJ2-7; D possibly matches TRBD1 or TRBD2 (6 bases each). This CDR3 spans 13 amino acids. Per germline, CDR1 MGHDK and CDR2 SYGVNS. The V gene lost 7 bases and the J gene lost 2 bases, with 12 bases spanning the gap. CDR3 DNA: TGTGCCAGCACCAAGGGGGGAACCTACGAGCAGTACTTC. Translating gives CASTKGGTYEQYF.

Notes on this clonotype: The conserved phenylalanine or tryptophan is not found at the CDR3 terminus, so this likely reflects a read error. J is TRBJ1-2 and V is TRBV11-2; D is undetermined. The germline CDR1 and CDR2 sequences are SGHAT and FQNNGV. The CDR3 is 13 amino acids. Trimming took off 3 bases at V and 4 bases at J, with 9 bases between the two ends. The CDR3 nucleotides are TGTGCCAGCAGCTTGGCCAGGTCCTATGGCTACACCCTC. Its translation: CASSLARSYGYTL.

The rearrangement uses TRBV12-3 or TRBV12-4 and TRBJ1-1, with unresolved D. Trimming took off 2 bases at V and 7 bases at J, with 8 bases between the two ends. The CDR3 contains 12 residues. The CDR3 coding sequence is TGTGCCAGCAGTTTAAGGCACGGTGAAGCTTTCTTT. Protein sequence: CASSLRHGEAFF.

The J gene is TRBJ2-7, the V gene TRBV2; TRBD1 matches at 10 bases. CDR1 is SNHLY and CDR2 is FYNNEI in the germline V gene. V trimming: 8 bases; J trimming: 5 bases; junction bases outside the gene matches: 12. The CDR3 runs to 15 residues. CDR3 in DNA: TGTGCCAGCTCGGTCACGGGGACAGGGGCGCACGAGCAGTACTTC. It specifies CASSVTGTGAHEQYF.

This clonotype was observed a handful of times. The CDR3 here is CASSPKLAGGYNEQFF. The DNA of the CDR3 is TGTGCCAGCAGCCCGAAACTAGCGGGGGGGTACAATGAGCAGTTCTTC. The chain uses TRBV3-1 and TRBJ2-1; the match to TRBD2 covers 13 bases. J was trimmed by 4 bases and V by 4 bases; bases with no gene match: 4. The CDR3 is made up of 16 amino acids. Germline lookup yields CDR1 LGHDT and CDR2 YNNKEL (reference sequence).

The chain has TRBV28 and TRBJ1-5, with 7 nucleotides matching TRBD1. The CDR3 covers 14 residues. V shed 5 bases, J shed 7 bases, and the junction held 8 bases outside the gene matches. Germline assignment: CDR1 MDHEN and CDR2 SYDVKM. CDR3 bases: TGTGCCAGCAGTACAAGGGGGCGAGGACAGCCCCAGCATTTT. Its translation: CASSTRGRGQPQHF.

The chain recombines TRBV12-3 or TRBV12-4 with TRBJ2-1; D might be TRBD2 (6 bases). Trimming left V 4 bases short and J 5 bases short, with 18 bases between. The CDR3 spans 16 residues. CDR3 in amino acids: CASSYAGSLGHNEQFF. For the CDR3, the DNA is TGTGCCAGCAGTTATGCGGGATCCCTCGGGCACAATGAGCAGTTCTTC.

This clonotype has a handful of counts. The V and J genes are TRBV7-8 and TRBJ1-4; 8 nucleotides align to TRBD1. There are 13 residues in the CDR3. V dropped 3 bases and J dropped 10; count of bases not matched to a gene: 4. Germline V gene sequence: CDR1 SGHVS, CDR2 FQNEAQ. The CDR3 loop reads CASSLGQAGKLFF. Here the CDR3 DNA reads TGTGCCAGCAGCTTGGGACAGGCAGGAAAACTGTTTTTT.

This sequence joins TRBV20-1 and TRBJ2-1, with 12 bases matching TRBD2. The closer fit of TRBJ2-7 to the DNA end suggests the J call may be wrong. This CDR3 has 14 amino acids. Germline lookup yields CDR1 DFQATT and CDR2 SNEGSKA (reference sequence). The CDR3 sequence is CSAATSGRGYEQYF. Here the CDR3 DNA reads TGCAGTGCTGCGACTAGCGGGAGAGGATACGAGCAGTACTTC.

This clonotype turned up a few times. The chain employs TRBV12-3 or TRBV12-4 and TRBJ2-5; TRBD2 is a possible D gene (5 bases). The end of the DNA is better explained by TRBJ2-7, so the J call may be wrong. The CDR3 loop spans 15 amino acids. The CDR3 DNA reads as TGTGCCAGCAGTTTATATGCGGGCTCCTCCTACGAGCAGTACTTC. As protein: CASSLYAGSSYEQYF.

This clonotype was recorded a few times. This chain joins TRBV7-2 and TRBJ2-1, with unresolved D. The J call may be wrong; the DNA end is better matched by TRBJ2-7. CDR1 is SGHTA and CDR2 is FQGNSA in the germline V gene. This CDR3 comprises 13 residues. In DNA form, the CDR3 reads TGTGCCAGCAGCTTAGAGGAGCCCTACGAGCAGTACTTC. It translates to CASSLEEPYEQYF.